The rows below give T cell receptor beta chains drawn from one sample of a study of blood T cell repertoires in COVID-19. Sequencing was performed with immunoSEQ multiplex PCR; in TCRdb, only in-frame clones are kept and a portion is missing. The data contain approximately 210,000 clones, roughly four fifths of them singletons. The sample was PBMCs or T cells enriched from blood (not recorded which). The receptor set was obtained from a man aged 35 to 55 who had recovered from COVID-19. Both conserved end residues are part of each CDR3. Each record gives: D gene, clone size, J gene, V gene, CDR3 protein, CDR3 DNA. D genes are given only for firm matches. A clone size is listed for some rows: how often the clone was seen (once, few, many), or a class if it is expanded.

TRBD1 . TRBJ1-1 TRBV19 CASTSTGTTEAFF TGTGCCAGTACTTCGACAGGGACCACTGAAGCTTTCTTT
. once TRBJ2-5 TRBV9 CASSVNGYETQYF TGTGCCAGCAGCGTAAACGGGTACGAGACCCAGTACTTC
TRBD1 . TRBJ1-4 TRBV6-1 CASSEGTGANEKLFF TGTGCCAGCAGTGAAGGGACAGGAGCAAATGAAAAACTGTTTTTT
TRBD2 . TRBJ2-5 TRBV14 CASPKAAGVPETQYF TGTGCCAGCCCCAAAGCGGCGGGAGTTCCTGAGACCCAGTACTTC
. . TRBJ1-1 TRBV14 CAGSQDGAYTEAFF TGTGCCGGCAGCCAAGATGGAGCCTACACTGAAGCTTTCTTT
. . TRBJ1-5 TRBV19 CASSLGGQRNQPQHF TGTGCCAGTAGTCTCGGGGGGCAACGCAATCAGCCCCAGCATTTT
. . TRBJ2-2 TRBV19 CASRSHRDGELFF TGTGCCAGTAGAAGCCACCGTGACGGGGAGCTGTTTTTT
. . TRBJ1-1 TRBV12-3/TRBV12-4 CASRGRTNTEAFF TGTGCCAGCAGGGGGAGGACGAACACTGAAGCTTTCTTT
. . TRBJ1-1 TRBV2 CASSEIGRRTEAFF TGTGCCAGCAGTGAAATTGGGAGAAGGACTGAAGCTTTCTTT
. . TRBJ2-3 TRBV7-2 CASSRDFIGPYTQYF TGTGCCAGCAGCCGGGACTTTATAGGACCCTATACGCAGTATTTT
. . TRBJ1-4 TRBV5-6 CASSFGEEKLFF TGTGCCAGCAGCTTCGGAGAGGAAAAACTGTTTTTT
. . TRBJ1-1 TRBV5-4 CASRTVGGNTEAFF TGTGCCAGCAGAACCGTCGGGGGGAACACTGAAGCTTTCTTT
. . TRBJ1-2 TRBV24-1 CATSDFGTGIDGYTF TGTGCCACCAGTGATTTTGGAACAGGGATTGATGGCTACACCTTC
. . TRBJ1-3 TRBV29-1 CSVGQNSGNTIYF TGCAGCGTTGGACAGAACTCTGGAAACACCATATATTTT
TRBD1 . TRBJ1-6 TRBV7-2 CASSSQGSSYNSPLHF TGTGCCAGCAGCTCACAGGGGAGCTCCTATAATTCACCCCTCCACTTT
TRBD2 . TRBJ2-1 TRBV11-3 CASSLDQAGVPYNEQFF TGTGCCAGCAGCTTAGACCAAGCGGGGGTCCCCTACAATGAGCAGTTCTTC
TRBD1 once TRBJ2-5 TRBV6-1 CASSDPGQGQETQYF TGTGCCAGCAGTGATCCGGGACAGGGTCAAGAGACCCAGTACTTC
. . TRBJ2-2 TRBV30 CAWSGGQGGELFF TGTGCCTGGAGTGGTGGGCAGGGCGGGGAGCTGTTTTTT
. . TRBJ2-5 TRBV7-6 CASSPVQETQYF TGTGCCAGCAGCCCTGTTCAAGAGACCCAGTACTTC
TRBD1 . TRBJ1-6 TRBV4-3 CASSRTSTGTGRSSPLHF TGCGCCAGCAGCCGGACTTCAACCGGGACAGGGAGAAGTTCACCCCTCCACTTT
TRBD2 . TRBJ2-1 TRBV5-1 CASSLEAGGGDEQFF TGCGCCAGCAGCTTGGAAGCGGGAGGTGGGGATGAGCAGTTCTTC
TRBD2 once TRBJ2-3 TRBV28 CASSLYTLAGSTDTQYF TGTGCCAGCAGTTTATATACACTAGCGGGAAGCACAGATACGCAGTATTTT
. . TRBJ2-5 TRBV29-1 CSVEETSGETQYF TGCAGCGTTGAGGAGACCTCGGGAGAGACCCAGTACTTC
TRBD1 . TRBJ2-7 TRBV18 CASSPGQALSREQYF TGTGCCAGCTCACCTGGACAGGCTCTCTCTAGGGAGCAGTACTTC
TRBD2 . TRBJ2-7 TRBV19 CASSMFPGGPYEQYF TGTGCCAGTAGTATGTTCCCGGGAGGGCCCTACGAGCAGTACTTC
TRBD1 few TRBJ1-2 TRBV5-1 CASRPGTDYGYTF TGCGCCAGCAGGCCCGGGACAGACTATGGCTACACCTTC
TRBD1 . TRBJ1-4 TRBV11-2 CASSFGTVNEKLFF TGTGCCAGCAGCTTCGGGACAGTCAATGAAAAACTGTTTTTT
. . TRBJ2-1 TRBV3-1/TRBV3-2 CASSLGAYNEQFF TGTGCCAGCAGCCTAGGAGCCTACAATGAGCAGTTCTTC
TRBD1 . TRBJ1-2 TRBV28 CASSQGVTPHGYTF TGTGCCAGCAGCCAGGGGGTGACCCCTCATGGCTACACCTTC
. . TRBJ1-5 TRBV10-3 CAISGAGLTNQPQHF TGTGCCATCAGTGGGGCAGGGCTTACCAATCAGCCCCAGCATTTT
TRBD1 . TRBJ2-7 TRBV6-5 CASSSYKGTVYEQYF TGTGCCAGCAGTTCCTACAAGGGGACAGTTTACGAGCAGTACTTC
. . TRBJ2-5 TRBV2 CAKQVSETQYF TGTGCCAAGCAGGTATCAGAGACCCAGTACTTC
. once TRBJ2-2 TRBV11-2 CASSLDRTGELFF TGTGCCAGCAGCTTAGACAGAACCGGGGAGCTGTTTTTT
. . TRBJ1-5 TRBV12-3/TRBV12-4 CASSLRGERAQHF TGTGCCAGCAGTTTAAGAGGTGAGCGGGCCCAGCATTTT
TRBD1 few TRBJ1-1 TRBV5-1 CASSSYRTGESEAFF TGCGCCAGCAGCAGCTACAGGACAGGGGAGAGTGAAGCTTTCTTT
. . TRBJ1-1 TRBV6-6 CATQTTATLNTEAFF TGTGCCACACAAACGACAGCCACCCTGAACACTGAAGCTTTCTTT
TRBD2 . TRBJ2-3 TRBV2 CASSDERGLAANTQYF TGTGCCAGCAGTGATGAAAGAGGACTAGCAGCCAATACGCAGTATTTT
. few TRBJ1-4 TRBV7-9 CASSLFVSTANEKLFF TGTGCCAGCAGCTTATTCGTATCCACGGCTAATGAAAAACTGTTTTTT
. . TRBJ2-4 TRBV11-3 CASSLQGVAKNIQYF TGTGCCAGCAGCTTGCAAGGGGTAGCCAAAAACATTCAGTACTTC
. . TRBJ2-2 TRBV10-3 CAISNRDNTGELFF TGTGCCATCAGTAACAGGGATAACACCGGGGAGCTGTTTTTT
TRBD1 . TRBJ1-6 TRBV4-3 CASSLYMGQSNSPLHF TGCGCCAGCAGCCTTTACATGGGACAGTCTAATTCACCCCTCCACTTT
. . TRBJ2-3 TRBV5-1 CASSSDSYTDTQYF TGCGCCAGCAGCTCAGACAGCTACACAGATACGCAGTATTTT
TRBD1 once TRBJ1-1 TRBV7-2 CASSFDRDSTEAFF TGTGCCAGCAGCTTCGACAGGGATTCCACTGAAGCTTTCTTT
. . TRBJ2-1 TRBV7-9 CASSFLGNPGNEQFF TGTGCCAGCAGCTTTCTCGGGAACCCTGGAAATGAGCAGTTCTTC
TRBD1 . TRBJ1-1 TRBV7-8 CASSRRQGRTEAFF TGTGCCAGCAGCCGCAGACAGGGACGCACTGAAGCTTTCTTT
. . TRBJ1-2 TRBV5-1 CASSSGGGYTF TGCGCCAGCAGCTCGGGAGGCGGCTACACCTTC
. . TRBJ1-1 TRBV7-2 CASSFIGVFEAFF TGTGCCAGCAGCTTCATAGGGGTCTTTGAAGCTTTCTTT
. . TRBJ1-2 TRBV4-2 CASSQDRHTNYGYTF TGTGCCAGCAGCCAAGATCGCCACACAAACTATGGCTACACCTTC
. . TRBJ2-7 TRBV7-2 CASTSRGGRFSEQYF TGTGCCAGCACTTCGAGGGGGGGGCGCTTCTCCGAGCAGTACTTC
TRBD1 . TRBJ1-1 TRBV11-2 CASSVDRGLEAFF TGTGCCAGCAGCGTGGACAGGGGCCTTGAAGCTTTCTTT
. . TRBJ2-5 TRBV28 CASSLTLRGRGTQYF TGTGCCAGCAGCCTTACTCTCAGGGGACGGGGGACCCAGTACTTC
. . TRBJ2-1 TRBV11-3 CASSGRGDEQFF TGTGCCAGCAGCGGGCGGGGCGATGAGCAGTTCTTC